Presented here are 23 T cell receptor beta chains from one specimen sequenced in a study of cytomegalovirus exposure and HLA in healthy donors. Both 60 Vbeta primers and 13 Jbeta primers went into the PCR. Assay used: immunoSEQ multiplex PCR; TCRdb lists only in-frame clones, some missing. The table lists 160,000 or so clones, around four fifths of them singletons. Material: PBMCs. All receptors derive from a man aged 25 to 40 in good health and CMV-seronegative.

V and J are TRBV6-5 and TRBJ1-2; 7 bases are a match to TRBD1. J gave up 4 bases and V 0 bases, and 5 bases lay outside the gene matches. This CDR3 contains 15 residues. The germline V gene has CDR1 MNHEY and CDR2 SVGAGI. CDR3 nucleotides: TGTGCCAGCAGTTACTCAATAGGGGGCTTCTATGGCTACACCTTC. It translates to CASSYSIGGFYGYTF.

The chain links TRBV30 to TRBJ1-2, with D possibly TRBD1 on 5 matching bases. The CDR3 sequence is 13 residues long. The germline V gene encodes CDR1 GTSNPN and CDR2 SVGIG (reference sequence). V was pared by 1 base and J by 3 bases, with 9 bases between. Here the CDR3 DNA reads TGTGCCTGGAGTGCAGACAGCGACTATGGCTACACCTTC. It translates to CAWSADSDYGYTF.

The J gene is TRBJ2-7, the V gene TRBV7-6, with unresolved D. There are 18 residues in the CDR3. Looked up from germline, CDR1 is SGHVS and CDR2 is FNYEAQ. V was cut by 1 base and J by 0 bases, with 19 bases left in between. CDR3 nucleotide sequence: TGTGCCAGCAGCTTAGGGCCTAGTGGATGGTCTAGCTCCTACGAGCAGTACTTC. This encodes CASSLGPSGWSSSYEQYF.

The CDR3 nucleotides read TGTGCCAGCACCTCTTCGGACAGGGGCTCCTACGAGCAGTACTTC. Encoded protein: CASTSSDRGSYEQYF. The chain couples TRBV27 to TRBJ2-7, with TRBD1 identical over 9 bases. Germline values: CDR1 MNHEY, CDR2 SMNVEV (reference sequence). This CDR3 spans 15 amino acids. Unmatched junction bases numbered 7, after V lost 7 bases and J lost 0 bases.

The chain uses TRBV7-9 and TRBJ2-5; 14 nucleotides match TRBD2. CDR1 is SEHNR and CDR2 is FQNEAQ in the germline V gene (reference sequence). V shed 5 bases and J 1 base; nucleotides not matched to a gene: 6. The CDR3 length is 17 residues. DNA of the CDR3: TGTGCCAGCAGCCCAAGACTAGCGGGGGGGCCCCAAGAGACCCAGTACTTC. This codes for CASSPRLAGGPQETQYF.

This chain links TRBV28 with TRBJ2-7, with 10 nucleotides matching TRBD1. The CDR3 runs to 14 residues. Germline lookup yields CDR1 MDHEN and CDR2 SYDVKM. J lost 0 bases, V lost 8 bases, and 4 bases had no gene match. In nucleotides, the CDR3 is TGTGCCAGCGGGACAGGGGCCCGCTCCTACGAGCAGTACTTC. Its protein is CASGTGARSYEQYF.

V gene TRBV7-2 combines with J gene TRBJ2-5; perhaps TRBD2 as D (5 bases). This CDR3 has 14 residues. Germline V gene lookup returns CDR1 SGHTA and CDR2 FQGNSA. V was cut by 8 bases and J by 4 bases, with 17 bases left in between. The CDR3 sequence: CASLLPGFAETQYF. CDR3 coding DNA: TGTGCCAGCCTTCTCCCGGGGTTCGCAGAGACCCAGTACTTC.

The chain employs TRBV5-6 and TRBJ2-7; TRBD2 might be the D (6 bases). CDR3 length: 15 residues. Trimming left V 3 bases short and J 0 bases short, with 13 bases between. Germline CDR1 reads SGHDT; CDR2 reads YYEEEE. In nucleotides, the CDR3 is TGTGCCAGCAGCTGGGGGGTTGGGTACTCCTACGAGCAGTACTTC. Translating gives CASSWGVGYSYEQYF.

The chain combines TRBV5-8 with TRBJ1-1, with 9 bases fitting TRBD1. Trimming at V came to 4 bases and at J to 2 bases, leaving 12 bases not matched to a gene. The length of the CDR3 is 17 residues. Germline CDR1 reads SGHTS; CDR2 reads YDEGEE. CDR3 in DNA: TGTGCCAGCAGCCTACTATGGACAGGGGTACCAAACACTGAAGCTTTCTTT. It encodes CASSLLWTGVPNTEAFF.

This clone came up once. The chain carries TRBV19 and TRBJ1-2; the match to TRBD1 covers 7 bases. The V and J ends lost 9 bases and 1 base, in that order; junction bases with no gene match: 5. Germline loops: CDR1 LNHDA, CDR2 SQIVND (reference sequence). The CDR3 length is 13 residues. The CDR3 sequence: CASLGQINYGYTF. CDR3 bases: TGTGCCAGCCTGGGACAGATTAACTATGGCTACACCTTC.

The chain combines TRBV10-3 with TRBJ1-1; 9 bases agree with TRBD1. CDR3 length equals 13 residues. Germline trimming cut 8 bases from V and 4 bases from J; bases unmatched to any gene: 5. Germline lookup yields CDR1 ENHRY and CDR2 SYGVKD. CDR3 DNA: TGTGCCATCCGGGACAGGGAGGTCACTGAAGCTTTCTTT. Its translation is CAIRDREVTEAFF.

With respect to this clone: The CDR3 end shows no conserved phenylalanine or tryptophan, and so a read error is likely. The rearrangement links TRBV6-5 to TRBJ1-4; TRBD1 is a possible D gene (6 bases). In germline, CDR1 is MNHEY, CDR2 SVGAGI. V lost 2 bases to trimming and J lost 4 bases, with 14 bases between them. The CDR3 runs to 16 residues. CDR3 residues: CASSYAGGQINEKLFL. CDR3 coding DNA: TGTGCCAGCAGTTACGCGGGCGGACAGATTAATGAAAAACTGTTTCTT.

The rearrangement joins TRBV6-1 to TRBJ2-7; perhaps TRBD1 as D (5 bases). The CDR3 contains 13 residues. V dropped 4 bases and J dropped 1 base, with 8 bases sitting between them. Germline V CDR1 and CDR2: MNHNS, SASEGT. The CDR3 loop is CASSAQGSYEQYF. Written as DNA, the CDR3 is TGTGCCAGCAGTGCCCAGGGTTCCTACGAGCAGTACTTC.

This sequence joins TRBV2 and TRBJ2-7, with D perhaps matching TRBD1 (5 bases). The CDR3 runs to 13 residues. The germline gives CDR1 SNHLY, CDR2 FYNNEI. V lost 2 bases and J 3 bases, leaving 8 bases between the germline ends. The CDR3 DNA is TGTGCCAGCAGTGAATCAGGGTTCTACGAGCAGTACTTC. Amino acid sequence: CASSESGFYEQYF.

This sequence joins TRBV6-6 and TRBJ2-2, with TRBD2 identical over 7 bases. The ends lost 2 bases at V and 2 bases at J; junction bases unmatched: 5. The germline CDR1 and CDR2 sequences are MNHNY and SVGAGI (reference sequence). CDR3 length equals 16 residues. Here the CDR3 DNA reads TGTGCCAGCAGTTACAGCCGGGACTATAACACCGGGGAGCTGTTTTTT. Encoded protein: CASSYSRDYNTGELFF.

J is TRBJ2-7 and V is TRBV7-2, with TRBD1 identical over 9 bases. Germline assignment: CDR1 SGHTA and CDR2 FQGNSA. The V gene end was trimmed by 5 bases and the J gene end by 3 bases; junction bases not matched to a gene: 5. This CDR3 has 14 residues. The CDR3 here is CASSVTGGDYEQYF. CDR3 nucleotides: TGTGCCAGCAGCGTGACAGGGGGGGACTACGAGCAGTACTTC.

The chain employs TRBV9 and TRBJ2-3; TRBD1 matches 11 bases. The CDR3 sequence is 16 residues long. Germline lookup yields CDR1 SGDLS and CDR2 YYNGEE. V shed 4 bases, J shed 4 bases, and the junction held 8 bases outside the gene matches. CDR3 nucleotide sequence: TGTGCCAGCAGCTTCCGGACAGGGGGCGCCTCAGATACGCAGTATTTT. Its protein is CASSFRTGGASDTQYF.

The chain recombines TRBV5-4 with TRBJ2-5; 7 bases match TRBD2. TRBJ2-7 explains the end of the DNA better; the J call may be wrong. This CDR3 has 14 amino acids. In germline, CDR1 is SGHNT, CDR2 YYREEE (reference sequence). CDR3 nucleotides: TGTGCCAGCAGCCGTACTAGCGACTCCTACGAGCAGTACTTC. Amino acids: CASSRTSDSYEQYF.

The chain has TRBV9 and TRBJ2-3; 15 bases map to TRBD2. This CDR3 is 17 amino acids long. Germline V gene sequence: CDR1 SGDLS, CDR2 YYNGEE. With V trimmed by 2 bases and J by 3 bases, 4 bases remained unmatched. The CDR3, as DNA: TGTGCCAGCAGCGTTGGGACTAGCGGGGGGATGACAGATACGCAGTATTTT. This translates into CASSVGTSGGMTDTQYF.

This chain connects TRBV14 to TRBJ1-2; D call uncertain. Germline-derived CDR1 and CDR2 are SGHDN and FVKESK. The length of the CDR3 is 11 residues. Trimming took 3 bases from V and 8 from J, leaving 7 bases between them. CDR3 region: CASSQRGGYTF. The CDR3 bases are TGTGCCAGCAGCCAGCGAGGAGGCTACACCTTC. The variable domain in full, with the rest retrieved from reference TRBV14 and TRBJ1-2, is EAGVTQFPSHSVIEKGQTVTLRCDPISGHDNLYWYRRVMGKEIKFLLHFVKESKQDESGMPNNRFLAERTGGTYSTLKVQPAELEDSGVYFCASSQRGGYTFGSGTRLTVV.

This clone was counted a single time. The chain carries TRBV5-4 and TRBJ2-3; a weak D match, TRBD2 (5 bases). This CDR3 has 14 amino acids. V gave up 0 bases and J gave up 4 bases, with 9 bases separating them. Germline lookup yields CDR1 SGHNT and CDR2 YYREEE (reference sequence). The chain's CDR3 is CASSLEPGSDTQYF. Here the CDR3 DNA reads TGTGCCAGCAGCTTGGAGCCGGGGTCAGATACGCAGTATTTT.

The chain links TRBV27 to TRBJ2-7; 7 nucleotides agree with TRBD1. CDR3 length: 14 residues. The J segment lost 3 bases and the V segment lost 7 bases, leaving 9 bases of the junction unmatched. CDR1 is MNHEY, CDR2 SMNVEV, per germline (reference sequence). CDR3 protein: CASILRPGGYEQYF. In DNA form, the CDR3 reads TGTGCCAGCATTCTCCGGCCAGGGGGCTACGAGCAGTACTTC.

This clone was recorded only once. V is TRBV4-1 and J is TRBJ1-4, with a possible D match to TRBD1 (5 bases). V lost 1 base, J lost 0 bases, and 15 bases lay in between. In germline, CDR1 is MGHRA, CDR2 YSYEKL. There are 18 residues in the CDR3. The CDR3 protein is CASSQVGVQAATNEKLFF. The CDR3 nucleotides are TGCGCCAGCAGCCAAGTAGGAGTACAGGCGGCAACTAATGAAAAACTGTTTTTT.